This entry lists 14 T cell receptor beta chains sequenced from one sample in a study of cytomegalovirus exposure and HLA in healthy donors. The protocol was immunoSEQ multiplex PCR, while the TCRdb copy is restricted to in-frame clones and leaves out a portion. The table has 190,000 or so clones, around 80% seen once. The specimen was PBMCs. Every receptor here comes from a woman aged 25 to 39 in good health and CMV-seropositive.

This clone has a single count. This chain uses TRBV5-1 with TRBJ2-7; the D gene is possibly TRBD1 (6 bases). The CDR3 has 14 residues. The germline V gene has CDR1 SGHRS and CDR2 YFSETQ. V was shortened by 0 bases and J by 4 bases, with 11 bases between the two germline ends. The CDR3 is CASSLGQDDYEQYF. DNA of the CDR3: TGCGCCAGCAGCTTGGGACAGGACGATTACGAGCAGTACTTC.

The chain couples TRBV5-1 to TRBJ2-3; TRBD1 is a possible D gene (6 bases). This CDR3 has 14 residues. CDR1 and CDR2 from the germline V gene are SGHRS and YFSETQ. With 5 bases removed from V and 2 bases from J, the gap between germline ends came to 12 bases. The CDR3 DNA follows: TGCGCCAGCAGGCAAACAGGGACCACAGATACGCAGTATTTT. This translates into CASRQTGTTDTQYF.

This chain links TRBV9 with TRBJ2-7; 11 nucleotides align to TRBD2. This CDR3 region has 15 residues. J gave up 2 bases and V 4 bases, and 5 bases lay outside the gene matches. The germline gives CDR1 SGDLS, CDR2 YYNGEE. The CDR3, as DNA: TGTGCCAGCAGCTCCCGACTAGCGGGGACCTACGAGCAGTACTTC. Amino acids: CASSSRLAGTYEQYF.

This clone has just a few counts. The CDR3 region has the DNA TGTGCCAGCAGACACTCTTACAGGGGCCAAGAGACCCAGTACTTC. As protein: CASRHSYRGQETQYF. The chain couples TRBV6-5 to TRBJ2-5; 7 bases map to TRBD1. The CDR3 is 15 amino acids. V gave up 6 bases and J gave up 1 base; unmatched junction bases: 8. The V gene's germline CDR1 is MNHEY and CDR2 SVGAGI.

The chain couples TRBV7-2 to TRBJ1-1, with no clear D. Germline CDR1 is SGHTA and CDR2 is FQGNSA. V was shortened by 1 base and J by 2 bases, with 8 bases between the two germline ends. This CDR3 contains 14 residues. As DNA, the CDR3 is TGTGCCAGCAGCTTAGATGCGGGAAACACTGAAGCTTTCTTT. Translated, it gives CASSLDAGNTEAFF.

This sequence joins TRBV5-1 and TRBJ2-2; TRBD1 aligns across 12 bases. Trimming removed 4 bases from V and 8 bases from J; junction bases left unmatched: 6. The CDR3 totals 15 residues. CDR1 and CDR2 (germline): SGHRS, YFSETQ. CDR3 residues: CASSPRDRGRGELFF. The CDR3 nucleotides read TGCGCCAGCAGCCCCCGGGACAGGGGGCGGGGGGAGCTGTTTTTT.

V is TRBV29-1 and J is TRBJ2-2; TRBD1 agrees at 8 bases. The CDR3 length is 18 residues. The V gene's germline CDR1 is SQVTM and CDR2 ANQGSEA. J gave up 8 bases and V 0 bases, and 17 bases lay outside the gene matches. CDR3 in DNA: TGCAGCGTTGAAGACCCACCCCCGGGACAGGCCGAAGTTGGGGAGCTGTTTTTT. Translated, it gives CSVEDPPPGQAEVGELFF.

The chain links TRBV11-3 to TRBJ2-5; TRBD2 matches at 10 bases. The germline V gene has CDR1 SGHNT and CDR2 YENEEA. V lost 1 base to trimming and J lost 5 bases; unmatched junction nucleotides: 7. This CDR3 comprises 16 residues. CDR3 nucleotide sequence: TGTGCCAGCAGCTTAGGTGGGGCTAGCGGGAGCGAGACCCAGTACTTC. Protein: CASSLGGASGSETQYF.

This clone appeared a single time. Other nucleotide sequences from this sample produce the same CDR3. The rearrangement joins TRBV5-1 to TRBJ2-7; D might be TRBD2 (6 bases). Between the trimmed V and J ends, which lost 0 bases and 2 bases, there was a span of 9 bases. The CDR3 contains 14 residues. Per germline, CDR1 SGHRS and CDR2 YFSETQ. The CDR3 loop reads CASSLAAGTYEQYF. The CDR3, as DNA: TGCGCCAGCAGCTTGGCGGCGGGGACCTACGAGCAGTACTTC.

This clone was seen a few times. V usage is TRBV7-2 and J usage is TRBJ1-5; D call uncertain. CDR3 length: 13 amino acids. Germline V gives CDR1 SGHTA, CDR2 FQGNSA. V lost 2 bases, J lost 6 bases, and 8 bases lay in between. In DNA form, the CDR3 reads TGTGCCAGCAGCTTATGGTCGGGTCAGCCCCAGCATTTT. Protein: CASSLWSGQPQHF.

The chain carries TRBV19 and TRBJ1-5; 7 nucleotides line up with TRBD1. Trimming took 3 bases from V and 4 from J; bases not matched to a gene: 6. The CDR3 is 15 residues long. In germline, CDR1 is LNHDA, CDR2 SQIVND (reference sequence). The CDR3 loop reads CASSIIDRDNQPQHF. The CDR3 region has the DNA TGTGCCAGTAGTATCATCGACAGGGATAATCAGCCCCAGCATTTT.

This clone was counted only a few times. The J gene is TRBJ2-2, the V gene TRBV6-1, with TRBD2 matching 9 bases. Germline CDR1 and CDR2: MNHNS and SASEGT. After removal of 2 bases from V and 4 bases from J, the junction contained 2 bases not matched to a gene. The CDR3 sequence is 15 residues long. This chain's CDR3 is CASSESGRTTGELFF. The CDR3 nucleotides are TGTGCCAGCAGTGAAAGCGGGAGGACCACCGGGGAGCTGTTTTTT.

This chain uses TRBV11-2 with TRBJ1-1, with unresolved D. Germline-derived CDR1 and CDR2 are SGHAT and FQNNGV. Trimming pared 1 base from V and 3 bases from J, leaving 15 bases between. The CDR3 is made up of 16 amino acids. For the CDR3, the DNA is TGTGCCAGCAGCTTAGGTGAGAGGAGGAAGGACACTGAAGCTTTCTTT. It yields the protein CASSLGERRKDTEAFF. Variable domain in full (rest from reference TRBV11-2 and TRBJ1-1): EAGVAQSPRYKIIEKRQSVAFWCNPISGHATLYWYQQILGQGPKLLIQFQNNGVVDDSQLPKDRFSAERLKGVDSTLKIQPAKLEDSAVYLCASSLGERRKDTEAFFGQGTRLTVV.

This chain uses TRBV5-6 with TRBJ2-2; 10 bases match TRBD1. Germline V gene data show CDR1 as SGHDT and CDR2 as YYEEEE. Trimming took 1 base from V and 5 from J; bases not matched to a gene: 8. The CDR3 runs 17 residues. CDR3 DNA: TGTGCCAGCAGCTTGTTTGGGACAGGGGTGGTAACCGGGGAGCTGTTTTTT. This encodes CASSLFGTGVVTGELFF.